The T cell receptor beta chain under discussion was sequenced for a study of blood T cell repertoires in COVID-19 (dated by TCRdb to the early 2020s). Looking at the study overall: Samples covering the acute and convalescent phases of COVID-19 were provided by collaborators in the United States, Italy and Spain. The material from the prospective study consisted of cDNA or gDNA derived from T cells, B-cell-depleted T cells, or PBMCs. The dataset comprised deeply sampled blood TCRbeta repertoires from subjects exposed to, actively infected with, or recovered from COVID-19. The repertoires were released in a freely available public database intended as a resource for research on the immune response to SARS-CoV-2. The samples were drawn from two sources: the first 160 participants of the ongoing ImmuneRACE study, and fewer than 1,500 subjects contributed by 6 global collaborators. Sample metadata almost always included a de-identified subject ID, COVID-19 status, age in years and sex. Where available, HLA class I and class II types were taken from metadata supplied by the sample provider and were not determined by assay-based typing. Broader findings and caveats from the paper: The amount of clinical and demographic metadata varied by source and participant and was provided uncurated.

The CDR3 covers 14 residues, taking in both the cysteine and the phenylalanine. The retained sequence is limited to the CDR3, 42 bases, with the frame set at the first base. As encoded in the germline V gene, CDR1 is MNHEY while CDR2 is SVGAGI. For this chain, trimming is 7 bases at the V end and 4 bases at the J end, and the number of junction bases without a gene match is 9. TCRbeta CDR3 regions were amplified from genomic DNA using the immunoSEQ Assay, a bias-controlled multiplex PCR. The source study handled its data this way. The number of nucleated cells in each sample was estimated by amplification of reference gene primers within the assay. Sequence reads were collapsed and filtered to measure the absolute abundance of every unique TCRbeta CDR3 rearrangement. For each sample, productive Simpson clonality was calculated as the square root of Simpson's diversity index over productive rearrangements. TCRdb limited this immuneACCESS table to in-frame rearrangements with V and J called. A share of clones is missing; checked studies link under half to unresolved V genes, and the rest is unexplained. V, J and clone size are taken as reported in that table, and D and trimming were inferred from the DNA itself. Counted in this sample were 120,000 or so clones; 90% of them appeared once. The biggest ten clones account for approximately 3.9% of the sample.

A word on this clone: The specificity of this receptor is unknown. Base-call qualities are not available, and no considerably larger clone is one nucleotide away.

One collaborating source in Seattle enrolled patients during active infection and followed them longitudinally through the course of disease. Whole blood was collected in K2EDTA tubes by collaborating institutions according to the institutions' own protocols. Collaborator samples were shipped for TCRbeta analysis as frozen whole blood, isolated PBMCs, or DNA extracted from either sample type. The sequencing sample was made of peripheral blood. The chain is assembled from TRBV6-5 and TRBJ2-7, with TRBD1 identical over 8 junction bases. The TCR sequence derives from a woman aged 55-70 years with COVID-19, enrolled during active disease. DNA sequence: TGTGCCAGCATTGTCGGGACAGGTTTTTACGAGCAGTACTTC. This yields the protein CASIVGTGFYEQYF.